One sample yielded the 17 T cell receptor beta chains listed below, sequenced in a study of OX40 agonist ivuxolimab in advanced cancers. Some clones are missing from TCRdb's copy, which holds only in-frame ones; the method was immunoSEQ multiplex PCR. The sample has around 25,000 clones, around 85% seen once; the top ten hold approximately 17%. The sample here was CD4+ or CD8+ T cells sorted from blood, taken in a trial of the OX40 agonist ivuxolimab. The receptors derive from an adult with an advanced solid tumor such as melanoma, head and neck, liver or kidney cancer.

This clone turned up a few times. The rearrangement uses TRBV27 and TRBJ1-6; no clear D. The CDR3 is made up of 14 amino acids. Germline CDR1 is MNHEY and CDR2 is SMNVEV (reference sequence). V shed 1 base and J shed 6 bases, with 7 bases lying between them. The CDR3 DNA reads TGTGCCAGCAGTTTATTCGGTAGTAATTCACCCCTCCACTTT. Its protein product is CASSLFGSNSPLHF.

This clone was observed a handful of times. The rearrangement joins TRBV14 to TRBJ2-4, with a tentative D call TRBD2 (6 bases). Germline V gives CDR1 SGHDN, CDR2 FVKESK. Trimming took off 1 base at V and 9 bases at J, with 19 bases between the two ends. This CDR3 has 16 amino acids. This CDR3 reads CASSQGTKTSGGIQYF. As DNA, the CDR3 is TGTGCCAGCAGCCAAGGCACGAAGACCTCCGGGGGCATTCAGTACTTC.

The chain is built from TRBV2 and TRBJ1-2; no reliable D call. The CDR3 totals 13 residues. CDR1 is SNHLY, CDR2 FYNNEI, per germline. V lost 1 base to trimming and J lost 4 bases, with 7 bases between them. Here the CDR3 reads CASSEGGVYGYTF. CDR3 nucleotides: TGTGCCAGCAGTGAAGGGGGAGTCTATGGCTACACCTTC.

CDR3 in amino acids: CASSGTVNTEAFF. The CDR3 DNA sequence: TGTGCCAGCAGCGGGACGGTGAACACTGAAGCTTTCTTT. The chain links TRBV6-6 to TRBJ1-1, with D possibly TRBD1 on 5 matching bases. CDR3 size: 13 residues. Per the germline V gene, CDR1 is MNHNY and CDR2 is SVGAGI (reference sequence). Trimming shortened V by 6 bases and J by 0 bases, and 8 bases separated the two germline ends.

The chain recombines TRBV7-9 with TRBJ1-2, with no clear D. The length of the CDR3 is 12 residues. Germline lookup yields CDR1 SEHNR and CDR2 FQNEAQ (reference sequence). The ends were cut back, 2 bases at V and 7 bases at J, with 8 bases in the middle. The chain's CDR3 is CASSLYWGGYTF. DNA for the CDR3: TGTGCCAGCAGCTTATACTGGGGTGGCTACACCTTC.

This chain joins TRBV6-5 and TRBJ1-2; D is possibly TRBD1 (5 bases). This CDR3 is 16 amino acids long. Germline V gene lookup returns CDR1 MNHEY and CDR2 SVGAGI. Between the trimmed V and J ends, which lost 0 bases and 2 bases, there was a span of 13 bases. CDR3 coding DNA: TGTGCCAGCAGTTACTCGACCGGACATGGGAACTATGGCTACACCTTC. Translating it yields CASSYSTGHGNYGYTF.

This clone was seen a few times. The rearrangement joins TRBV12-2 to TRBJ2-3; TRBD2, the table's D call, lacks a check against the DNA. TRBV12-2 is a documented pseudogene. The CDR3 has 24 residues. The CDR3 sequence: CASRKSSPTERGILIPGERDTQYF. DNA of the CDR3: TGTGCAAGTCGTAAGAGTAGCCCCACAGAACGTGGCATTCTAATCCCTGGGGAGCGAGATACGCAGTATTTT.

The chain is built from TRBV7-8 and TRBJ2-7; TRBD2 aligns across 7 bases. The CDR3 length is 13 residues. Germline trimming cut 5 bases from V and 7 bases from J; bases unmatched to any gene: 8. Germline V gene sequence: CDR1 SGHVS, CDR2 FQNEAQ. The chain's CDR3 is CASSVLRGEEQYF. CDR3 nucleotide sequence: TGTGCCAGCAGCGTCCTCCGGGGGGAAGAGCAGTACTTC.

The chain has TRBV5-8 and TRBJ2-7; D unclear. CDR3 length equals 13 residues. The V gene's germline CDR1 is SGHTS and CDR2 YDEGEE. The V gene lost 4 bases and the J gene lost 3 bases, with 11 bases spanning the gap. The CDR3 DNA follows: TGTGCCAGCAGCCCCGACACGTTCTACGAGCAGTACTTC. Its translation: CASSPDTFYEQYF.

The chain employs TRBV6-5 and TRBJ2-2; 7 nucleotides match TRBD2. Trimming removed 7 bases from V and 5 bases from J; junction bases left unmatched: 10. Germline loops: CDR1 MNHEY, CDR2 SVGAGI. The CDR3 is made up of 15 amino acids. The DNA for the CDR3 is TGTGCCAGCATGAGCGGGAAGGTGGAGACCGGGGAGCTGTTTTTT. Translation: CASMSGKVETGELFF.

The rearrangement uses TRBV15 and TRBJ2-5, with TRBD1 matching 11 bases. The CDR3 covers 15 residues. V shed 7 bases, J shed 5 bases, and the junction held 9 bases outside the gene matches. Germline V lookup: CDR1 LNHNV, CDR2 YYDKDF (reference sequence). CDR3: CATTTDRGRVETQYF. The CDR3, as DNA: TGTGCCACCACTACGGACAGGGGGCGCGTGGAGACCCAGTACTTC.

V gene TRBV7-2 combines with J gene TRBJ1-4; D is undetermined. CDR3 length equals 15 residues. Trimming cost V 1 base and J 4 bases, with 10 bases left between them. The germline V gene encodes CDR1 SGHTA and CDR2 FQGNSA. Here the CDR3 DNA reads TGTGCCAGCAGCTTAGGTGCGGCGGGTAATGAAAAACTGTTTTTT. This translates into CASSLGAAGNEKLFF.

This sequence joins TRBV18 and TRBJ1-1; D ambiguous. This CDR3 region has 14 residues. Per germline, CDR1 KGHSH and CDR2 LQKENI. Trimming took off 0 bases at V and 5 bases at J, with 10 bases between the two ends. CDR3 sequence (DNA): TGTGCCAGCTCACCACCCCGGCACGAGACTGAAGCTTTCTTT. It codes for CASSPPRHETEAFF.

This chain joins TRBV7-8 and TRBJ2-5, with a tentative D call TRBD2 (6 bases). Trimming pared 0 bases from V and 5 bases from J, leaving 10 bases between. In germline, CDR1 is SGHVS, CDR2 FQNEAQ. This CDR3 is 14 amino acids long. CDR3 sequence reads: CASSLAGAGETQYF. CDR3 sequence (DNA): TGTGCCAGCAGCTTAGCGGGAGCGGGTGAGACCCAGTACTTC.

The gene calls are TRBV29-1 and TRBJ2-1; TRBD1 or TRBD2 may be the D gene (5 bases each). Germline CDR1 reads SQVTM; CDR2 reads ANQGSEA. V lost 7 bases and J lost 5, with 12 bases in between. The CDR3 is 12 residues long. The CDR3: CSGDPANNEQFF. The CDR3 nucleotides read TGCAGCGGGGACCCAGCGAACAATGAGCAGTTCTTC.

This chain uses TRBV19 with TRBJ2-1; 11 bases map to TRBD2. Trimming at V came to 8 bases and at J to 9 bases, leaving 9 bases not matched to a gene. This CDR3 contains 14 residues. Per germline, CDR1 LNHDA and CDR2 SQIVND (reference sequence). Here the CDR3 DNA reads TGTGCCAGTGAGCACACTAGCGGGAGTTTTGAGCAGTTCTTC. Its translation: CASEHTSGSFEQFF.

The rearrangement uses TRBV27 and TRBJ2-2; weak D call: TRBD1 (6 bases). The V gene's germline CDR1 is MNHEY and CDR2 SMNVEV (reference sequence). CDR3 size: 14 residues. The germline V and J ends were trimmed by 6 bases and 1 base, with 9 bases remaining between them. In DNA form, the CDR3 reads TGTGCCAGCAGCCAAGGGGGGAACACCGGGGAGCTGTTTTTT. Protein sequence: CASSQGGNTGELFF.